Listed below are T cell receptor beta chains from one sample, sequenced in a study of blood T cell repertoires in COVID-19. Libraries were prepared by immunoSEQ multiplex PCR; TCRdb keeps only in-frame clonotypes and omits some of them. Among around 140,000 clones listed, 84% were seen once. Sequencing was performed on peripheral blood. Receptors were obtained from a woman aged 80 or older with acute or convalescent COVID-19. Both conserved end residues are part of each CDR3. The order of the fields is V gene, clone size, D gene, J gene, CDR3 DNA, CDR3 protein. A D gene is named only where the DNA matches it firmly. Size is stated for part of the rows, as once, few or many counts, or as a class when the clone is expanded.

V gene: TRBV6-2/TRBV6-3; clone size: once; D gene: TRBD1; J gene: TRBJ1-5; CDR3 DNA: TGTGCCAGCAGTTACGTACTCCAACAGGGGAATAGCAATCAGCCCCAGCATTTT; CDR3 protein: CASSYVLQQGNSNQPQHF
V gene: TRBV4-1; clone size: .; D gene: .; J gene: TRBJ2-2; CDR3 DNA: TGCGCCAGCAGCCAAGTCAGGGGTGTAAACACCGGGGAGCTGTTTTTT; CDR3 protein: CASSQVRGVNTGELFF
V gene: TRBV5-8; clone size: .; D gene: .; J gene: TRBJ2-7; CDR3 DNA: TGTGCCAGCAGCTTGGCCATCTCTAGTGTGTACGAGCAGTACTTC; CDR3 protein: CASSLAISSVYEQYF
V gene: TRBV6-1; clone size: .; D gene: TRBD2; J gene: TRBJ2-2; CDR3 DNA: TGTGCCAGCAGTGTAGGCGGGTCTAGCGGGGTTGGGGAGCTGTTTTTT; CDR3 protein: CASSVGGSSGVGELFF
V gene: TRBV12-3/TRBV12-4; clone size: .; D gene: TRBD2; J gene: TRBJ2-5; CDR3 DNA: TGTGCCAGCAGTTTAGGCGGACTAGACGGGTTTAACTTC; CDR3 protein: CASSLGGLDGFNF
V gene: TRBV18; clone size: .; D gene: .; J gene: TRBJ1-4; CDR3 DNA: TGTGCCAGCTCACCGGTCGGGACTAATGAAAAACTGTTTTTT; CDR3 protein: CASSPVGTNEKLFF
V gene: TRBV9; clone size: .; D gene: .; J gene: TRBJ1-2; CDR3 DNA: TGTGCCAGCAGCTTACAGGGCTCAAGTAACTATGGCTACACCTTC; CDR3 protein: CASSLQGSSNYGYTF
V gene: TRBV5-1; clone size: .; D gene: .; J gene: TRBJ2-7; CDR3 DNA: TGCGCCAGCAGCTTACCGACAGGCTACGAGCAGTACTTC; CDR3 protein: CASSLPTGYEQYF
V gene: TRBV12-3/TRBV12-4; clone size: .; D gene: .; J gene: TRBJ1-1; CDR3 DNA: TGTGCCAGCAGTCGGGGGAGGGGCACTGAAGCTTTCTTT; CDR3 protein: CASSRGRGTEAFF
V gene: TRBV3-1/TRBV3-2; clone size: .; D gene: TRBD1; J gene: TRBJ1-6; CDR3 DNA: TGTGCCAGCAGCCATGGCGGCGGGACAGCGAATTCACCCCTCCACTTT; CDR3 protein: CASSHGGGTANSPLHF
V gene: TRBV3-1/TRBV3-2; clone size: .; D gene: TRBD1; J gene: TRBJ2-7; CDR3 DNA: TGTGCCAGCAGCCAAAAGAGGCAGGGGGCCGAGCAGTACTTC; CDR3 protein: CASSQKRQGAEQYF
V gene: TRBV7-9; clone size: .; D gene: .; J gene: TRBJ2-7; CDR3 DNA: TGTGCCAGCAGCCCCATGACACGGACCTACGAGCAGTACTTC; CDR3 protein: CASSPMTRTYEQYF
V gene: TRBV4-3; clone size: .; D gene: .; J gene: TRBJ2-3; CDR3 DNA: TGCGCCAGCAGCACGCGGGACCAAAGCACAGATACGCAGTATTTT; CDR3 protein: CASSTRDQSTDTQYF
V gene: TRBV21-1; clone size: .; D gene: .; J gene: TRBJ2-1; CDR3 DNA: TGTGCCAGCAGCAAAGGGGGGACTAGCGGGAGAAATGAGCAGTTCTTC; CDR3 protein: CASSKGGTSGRNEQFF
V gene: TRBV5-1; clone size: .; D gene: TRBD1; J gene: TRBJ1-1; CDR3 DNA: TGCGCCAGCAGCCTTCCGACAGGGTCGTCTGAAGCTTTCTTT; CDR3 protein: CASSLPTGSSEAFF
V gene: TRBV9; clone size: .; D gene: .; J gene: TRBJ2-1; CDR3 DNA: TGTGCCAGCAGCTCGGAGGGGCTGAATGAGCAGTTCTTC; CDR3 protein: CASSSEGLNEQFF
V gene: TRBV10-2; clone size: .; D gene: TRBD1; J gene: TRBJ1-6; CDR3 DNA: TGCGCCAGCAGGGACAGGTTTCCGGATAATTCACCCCTCCACTTT; CDR3 protein: CASRDRFPDNSPLHF
V gene: TRBV18; clone size: .; D gene: TRBD1; J gene: TRBJ1-4; CDR3 DNA: TGTGCCAGCGGACAGGGATCAACTAATGAAAAACTGTTTTTT; CDR3 protein: CASGQGSTNEKLFF
V gene: TRBV5-1; clone size: .; D gene: .; J gene: TRBJ2-5; CDR3 DNA: TGCGCCAGCAGCTATTCGGGACAACAGCAAGAGACCCAGTACTTC; CDR3 protein: CASSYSGQQQETQYF
V gene: TRBV5-1; clone size: .; D gene: .; J gene: TRBJ1-2; CDR3 DNA: TGCGCCAGCAGCTCAGGACAGACAGCTAACTATGGCTACACCTTC; CDR3 protein: CASSSGQTANYGYTF
V gene: TRBV19; clone size: .; D gene: TRBD1; J gene: TRBJ1-4; CDR3 DNA: TGTGCCAGTAGTTCCCCGGACAGGGGGGTCACTAATGAAAAACTGTTTTTT; CDR3 protein: CASSSPDRGVTNEKLFF
V gene: TRBV25-1; clone size: .; D gene: .; J gene: TRBJ1-5; CDR3 DNA: TGTGCCAGCAGTACAGGGAGGGATCAGCCCCAGCATTTT; CDR3 protein: CASSTGRDQPQHF
V gene: TRBV7-2; clone size: .; D gene: .; J gene: TRBJ2-2; CDR3 DNA: TGTGCCAGCAGCTTACTAGGGGCCACCAACACCGGGGAGCTGTTTTTT; CDR3 protein: CASSLLGATNTGELFF
V gene: TRBV5-1; clone size: .; D gene: TRBD2; J gene: TRBJ2-5; CDR3 DNA: TGCGCCAGCAGCTTAGGGACTAGCGGGGGAGGAGAGACCCAGTACTTC; CDR3 protein: CASSLGTSGGGETQYF
V gene: TRBV7-2; clone size: .; D gene: .; J gene: TRBJ2-1; CDR3 DNA: TGTGCCAGCAGTCCACAGTTCGGCAACTACAATGAGCAGTTCTTC; CDR3 protein: CASSPQFGNYNEQFF
V gene: TRBV7-2; clone size: .; D gene: TRBD2; J gene: TRBJ2-3; CDR3 DNA: TGTGCCAGCAGCTTAGTGGCTAGCGGGGGGGCCGGAGGGGCAGATACGCAGTATTTT; CDR3 protein: CASSLVASGGAGGADTQYF
V gene: TRBV29-1; clone size: .; D gene: .; J gene: TRBJ2-1; CDR3 DNA: TGCAGCGCCGACCGGGATTCCTACAATGAGCAGTTCTTC; CDR3 protein: CSADRDSYNEQFF
V gene: TRBV11-2; clone size: .; D gene: .; J gene: TRBJ1-1; CDR3 DNA: TGTGCCAGCAGCTTAGTGGGGCGTGAAGCTTTCTTT; CDR3 protein: CASSLVGREAFF
V gene: TRBV5-1; clone size: .; D gene: .; J gene: TRBJ2-1; CDR3 DNA: TGCGCCAGCAGCTCTGCCGCGGACAATGAGCAGTTCTTC; CDR3 protein: CASSSAADNEQFF
V gene: TRBV7-2; clone size: .; D gene: .; J gene: TRBJ1-5; CDR3 DNA: TGTGCCAGCAGCTTAGCGCACACCCCGAGGACACAGCCCCAGCATTTT; CDR3 protein: CASSLAHTPRTQPQHF
V gene: TRBV7-2; clone size: .; D gene: TRBD2; J gene: TRBJ2-1; CDR3 DNA: TGTGCCAGCAGCAGCCTAGCGGGGGCTTACTACAATGAGCAGTTCTTC; CDR3 protein: CASSSLAGAYYNEQFF
V gene: TRBV10-2; clone size: once; D gene: TRBD1; J gene: TRBJ2-7; CDR3 DNA: TGCGCCAGCAGTGTCCCCACAGGGGACTACGAGCAGTACTTC; CDR3 protein: CASSVPTGDYEQYF
V gene: TRBV5-1; clone size: .; D gene: .; J gene: TRBJ1-4; CDR3 DNA: TGCGCCAGCAGCTCGGACGGACTGTGGGAAAAACTGTTTTTT; CDR3 protein: CASSSDGLWEKLFF
V gene: TRBV11-2; clone size: once; D gene: .; J gene: TRBJ2-4; CDR3 DNA: TGTGCCAGCAGCTTAGCCCGACTAGTCAAGGCCAAAAACATTCAGTACTTC; CDR3 protein: CASSLARLVKAKNIQYF
V gene: TRBV2; clone size: .; D gene: TRBD1; J gene: TRBJ2-7; CDR3 DNA: TGTGCCAGCAGTTCAGACAGGGGCCATGAGCAGTACTTC; CDR3 protein: CASSSDRGHEQYF
V gene: TRBV18; clone size: .; D gene: .; J gene: TRBJ1-1; CDR3 DNA: TGTGCCAGCTCACCGTATTCTACCAAGAACACTGAAGCTTTCTTT; CDR3 protein: CASSPYSTKNTEAFF
V gene: TRBV6-1; clone size: .; D gene: TRBD1; J gene: TRBJ2-3; CDR3 DNA: TGTGCCAGCAGTGGCCCATATCCGACAGGGTTTAACACAGATACGCAGTATTTT; CDR3 protein: CASSGPYPTGFNTDTQYF
V gene: TRBV11-3; clone size: .; D gene: .; J gene: TRBJ2-1; CDR3 DNA: TGTGCCAGCAGCTTAAATGGGGCCAATGAGCAGTTCTTC; CDR3 protein: CASSLNGANEQFF
V gene: TRBV4-1; clone size: .; D gene: TRBD2; J gene: TRBJ2-5; CDR3 DNA: TGCGCCAGCAGTCCTCAGAAGACTAGCGGGGGCGAACAAGAGACCCAGTACTTC; CDR3 protein: CASSPQKTSGGEQETQYF
V gene: TRBV18; clone size: .; D gene: TRBD1; J gene: TRBJ2-2; CDR3 DNA: TGTGCCAGCTCACCACCGGGACAGGGACGCACCGGGGAGCTGTTTTTT; CDR3 protein: CASSPPGQGRTGELFF